This TCR beta chain was recovered during a study of cytomegalovirus exposure and HLA in healthy donors. Study-level information: Out of 170 million or so T cells, an earlier analysis found more than 95 million unique TCR beta sequences in total. Approximately 85 million unique TCRs from HLA-typed donors were held in an early data release.

Findings of the study overall: By HLA locus, TCR association rates varied in a later analysis, with DRB1 showing the most and HLA-C the fewest.

Points on this clone: Antigen specificity is unknown.

Germline CDR1 MDHEN, CDR2 SYDVKM. The CDR3 is made up of 15 amino acids. The ends were cut back, 5 bases at V and 0 bases at J, with 14 bases in the middle. PCR employed 60 Vbeta and 13 Jbeta primers. The assay was immunoSEQ multiplex PCR, and TCRdb's table has in-frame clones only and misses some. The data show about 130,000 clones, approximately 79% seen once. The source is a man aged 18 to 29 in good health and CMV-seropositive. The specimen was PBMCs. This rearrangement joins TRBV28 to TRBJ2-7, with D possibly being TRBD2 (5 bases). CDR3 coding DNA: TGTGCCAGCAGTCCCCCGTCGGGAAGCTCCTACGAGCAGTACTTC. Encoded protein: CASSPPSGSSYEQYF.